A single T cell receptor (beta chain) is shown here with its context. A few counts support this clonotype. Its target antigen remains unknown. Base qualities are not recorded, but no much larger clone differs from it by a single base. The V and J ends are trimmed by 0 bases and 8 bases, leaving 13 bases between them. The cysteine opens and the phenylalanine closes a CDR3 of 13 amino acids. Here the CDR3 DNA is all that survives: 39 bases in frame from base 1. CDR1 DFQATT and CDR2 SNEGSKA were looked up in the germline V gene (reference sequence). The entry originates in a study of T cell repertoires in cytomegalovirus infection (dated by TCRdb to the late 2010s). About the study as a whole: Alongside well-studied HLA-B-restricted epitopes, the peptide stimulations were aimed at recently identified HLA-C-restricted CMV epitopes, whose presentation resists viral immunomodulation. The HLA type of each donor mattered for the analysis, because public TCR beta signatures pointed to carriage of CMV infection along with the matching HLA type. Study-level results and caveats: The ex vivo response was dominated by HLA-C-restricted CMV-specific TCR beta clonotypes, which also provided the single most frequent clonotype in two of eight donors. Cumulative frequency of public TCR beta family members discriminated carriers of CMV infection plus the relevant HLA type in this cohort and an independent approximately 400-donor cohort.

The treatment or condition label here, explained by the study, means: in vitro stimulation with specific CMV peptide epitopes to enrich CMV-specific T cells. Sequencing used an Illumina HiSeq 1500. The raw public data were reprocessed by TCRdb itself: fastp quality trimming at Q25, MiXCR clonotype calling, in-frame beta chains only. Identical CDR3 proteins give one entry, which carries the most common genes and DNA. A total of some 940,000 distinct CDR3 sequences appear in this sample, 30% to 40% of them only once. About an eighth of the sample is held by the ten biggest clonotypes. The clonotype originates from a human donor in good health (CMV status not recorded). Some clones in this sample may be carry-over from other donors' samples. Sequencing used cultured CD8+ T cells from PBMCs, obtained from culture after CMV antigen stimulation. The sequence joins TRBV20-1 to TRBJ1-2, with TRBD1 as a weak D call on 5 bases. The CDR3 protein is CSARDSGKGGYTF. The nucleotide sequence reads as follows: TGCAGTGCTAGAGATTCGGGGAAGGGGGGCTACACCTTC.